These 22 T cell receptor beta chains were sequenced from one sample in a study of tumor-infiltrating lymphocytes in oesophageal squamous cell carcinoma. TCRdb itself ran the PCR reads through MiXCR, one entry per CDR3 protein. The profile shows roughly 10,000 distinct CDR3 sequences, about 60% of them singletons. Sequences were obtained from esophageal tumor tissue. These receptors all stem from a male donor with esophageal squamous cell carcinoma.

The J gene is TRBJ2-3, the V gene TRBV12-3 or TRBV12-4; 7 positions match TRBD2. The better agreement between TRBJ2-1 and the DNA end casts doubt on the J call. This CDR3 region has 15 residues. CDR3 sequence reads: CASSNPGLLTDTQFF. The CDR3 DNA is TGTGCCAGCAGTAATCCGGGACTACTCACAGATACGCAGTTCTTC.

This clonotype was observed a handful of times. The chain has TRBV7-8 and TRBJ2-5; D possibly corresponds to TRBD2 (6 bases). This CDR3 region has 14 residues. Trimming took 5 bases from V and 2 from J, leaving 12 bases between them. CDR1 and CDR2 (germline): SGHVS, FQNEAQ. The CDR3: CASSVRRDQETQYF. In DNA, the CDR3 is TGTGCCAGCAGCGTCAGGCGGGATCAAGAGACCCAGTACTTC.

The CDR3 DNA sequence: TGTGCCAGCAGCCGGGACAGCCTCTCCTACGAGCAGTACTTC. The encoded protein is CASSRDSLSYEQYF. The V call is TRBV7-9, the J call TRBJ1-1; TRBD1 matches at 7 bases. The better agreement between TRBJ2-7 and the DNA end casts doubt on the J call. There are 14 residues in the CDR3. In germline, CDR1 is SEHNR, CDR2 FQNEAQ (reference sequence).

This clonotype occurred once. This CDR3 is CASAVLSAEQYF. In DNA, the CDR3 is TGTGCCAGCGCGGTTCTTTCGGCTGAGCAGTACTTC. The chain links TRBV28 to TRBJ2-1, with D hard to call. The J call may not be correct, given that the DNA end is closer to TRBJ2-7. Germline V gene data show CDR1 as MDHEN and CDR2 as SYDVKM. The CDR3 runs 12 residues.

The table lists this clonotype with many counts. J is TRBJ1-5 and V is TRBV5-5; D perhaps matches TRBD1 (6 bases). Germline V CDR1 and CDR2: SGHKS, YYEKEE (reference sequence). The CDR3 is 16 amino acids. Between the trimmed V and J ends, which lost 4 bases and 2 bases, there was a span of 16 bases. The CDR3 sequence is CASSPDGGQRNQPQHF. In DNA form, the CDR3 reads TGTGCCAGCAGCCCGGACGGGGGGCAGCGCAATCAGCCCCAGCATTTT. Full variable domain (rest looked up from reference TRBV5-5 and TRBJ1-5): DAGVTQSPTHLIKTRGQQVTLRCSPISGHKSVSWYQQVLGQGPQFIFQYYEKEERGRGNFPDRFSARQFPNYSSELNVNALLLGDSALYLCASSPDGGQRNQPQHFGDGTRLSIL.

This clonotype was seen a handful of times. The chain uses TRBV7-3 and TRBJ2-3; the match to TRBD2 covers 12 bases. The CDR3 extends over 17 amino acids. The germline CDR1 and CDR2 sequences are SGHTA and FQGTGA. The V segment lost 4 bases and the J segment 3 bases; nucleotides outside the gene matches: 8. The CDR3 DNA sequence: TGTGCCAGCAGCTCCCTGACTAGCGGGAGTAGGACAGATACGCAGTATTTT. This translates into CASSSLTSGSRTDTQYF.

This CDR3 is CASSPGPNTEAFF. The CDR3 nucleotides are TGTGCCAGCAGCCCGGGCCCCAACACTGAAGCTTTCTTT. This chain links TRBV7-8 with TRBJ1-1; D is undetermined. This CDR3 contains 13 residues. Germline assignment: CDR1 SGHVS and CDR2 FQNEAQ. V lost 5 bases to trimming and J lost 2 bases, with 9 bases between them.

This clonotype was detected a few times. This rearrangement joins TRBV3-1 to TRBJ2-5; 12 positions agree with TRBD2. Near its end, the DNA agrees better with TRBJ2-1, so the J call may be wrong. Per germline, CDR1 LGHDT and CDR2 YNNKEL (reference sequence). This CDR3 spans 14 amino acids. CDR3: CASSPGLAGTEQFF. The CDR3 DNA reads TGTGCCAGCAGTCCCGGACTAGCGGGAACTGAGCAGTTCTTC.

This clonotype is categorized as medium-sized (0.01 to 0.1%). J is TRBJ2-2 and V is TRBV11-2, with unresolved D. The CDR3 is made up of 16 amino acids. V was clipped by 1 base and J by 3 bases, with 12 bases between them. CDR1 is SGHAT, CDR2 FQNNGV, per germline. The DNA of the CDR3 is TGTGCCAGCAGCTTAGTTGCCTCTCTTGACACCGGGGAGCTGTTTTTT. Translation: CASSLVASLDTGELFF.

Concerning this clonotype itself: Because the CDR3's place on the DNA is in doubt, the DNA is left out and the CDR3 is given as listed by TCRdb. The chain has TRBV5-3 and TRBJ2-6; TRBD1, the table's D call, was not compared with the DNA. TRBV5-3 is an open reading frame, and its role is uncertain. The CDR3 totals 15 residues, both ends included. The CDR3 region is CASSLTGESGLHLRF.

CDR3 sequence (DNA): TGTGCCAGCAGCCCCGACAGGGGAACATATGGCTACACCTTC. Its translation: CASSPDRGTYGYTF. V is TRBV7-2 and J is TRBJ1-2, with 8 bases identical to TRBD1. Unmatched junction bases numbered 7, after V lost 5 bases and J lost 5 bases. Germline CDR1 and CDR2: SGHTA and FQGNSA. The CDR3 loop spans 14 amino acids.

Only a few counts were recorded for this clonotype. The chain links TRBV7-9 to TRBJ2-1, with 9 bases matching TRBD1. CDR1 is SEHNR, CDR2 FQNEAQ, per germline (reference sequence). This CDR3 region has 14 residues. J gave up 9 bases and V 10 bases, and 13 bases lay outside the gene matches. The CDR3 region has the DNA TGTGCCACCTTACGGGACAGGGTGGATAGTGAGCAGTTCTTC. As protein: CATLRDRVDSEQFF. The entire variable domain, with the rest obtained from reference TRBV7-9 and TRBJ2-1, is as follows: DTGVSQNPRHKITKRGQNVTFRCDPISEHNRLYWYRQTLGQGPEFLTYFQNEAQLEKSRLLSDRFSAERPKGSFSTLEIQRTEQGDSAMYLCATLRDRVDSEQFFGPGTRLTVL.

The V call is TRBV6-1, the J call TRBJ2-5; 7 bases are shared with TRBD2. V lost 6 bases, J lost 6 bases, and 7 bases stayed unmatched. CDR1 and CDR2 from the germline V gene are MNHNS and SASEGT. There are 13 residues in the CDR3. For the CDR3, the DNA is TGTGCCAGCAGGGGGGAGGGAGTAAAGACCCAGTACTTC. Protein: CASRGEGVKTQYF.

This clonotype showed up just a few times. The CDR3 DNA follows: TGTGCCAGCAGCTTACGGGTCGATACGCAGTATTTT. It is translated as CASSLRVDTQYF. V usage is TRBV7-2 and J usage is TRBJ2-3; the D is unclear. This CDR3 has 12 amino acids. V was clipped by 2 bases and J by 6 bases, with 6 bases between them. Per the germline V gene, CDR1 is SGHTA and CDR2 is FQGNSA.

This chain connects TRBV7-8 to TRBJ2-3, with 10 bases lining up with TRBD2. The closer fit of TRBJ2-7 to the DNA end suggests the J call may be wrong. The CDR3 sequence is 17 residues long. CDR1 SGHVS and CDR2 FQNEAQ come from the germline V gene. Here the CDR3 reads CASSKKGSGLAAYEQYF. CDR3 DNA sequence: TGTGCCAGCAGCAAAAAGGGGTCCGGACTAGCGGCCTACGAGCAGTACTTC.

This clonotype is categorized as medium-sized. This rearrangement joins TRBV24-1 to TRBJ2-5; no clear D gene. CDR3 length: 12 residues. Trimming pared 5 bases from V and 2 bases from J, leaving 5 bases between. From germline, CDR1 is KGHDR and CDR2 SFDVKD. The CDR3 loop reads CATSAPQETQYF. CDR3 coding DNA: TGTGCCACCAGTGCCCCTCAAGAGACCCAGTACTTC.

This clonotype showed up just a few times. The chain is built from TRBV7-9 and TRBJ2-3, with TRBD2 identical over 13 bases. V was pared by 5 bases and J by 3 bases, with 2 bases of the junction left unmatched. The CDR3 spans 15 residues. The V gene's germline CDR1 is SEHNR and CDR2 FQNEAQ (reference sequence). The CDR3 region has the DNA TGTGCCAGCAGCCGGGGACTAGCGGGAACAGATACGCAGTATTTT. Residues: CASSRGLAGTDTQYF.

The genes are TRBV10-1 and TRBJ2-3; perhaps TRBD2 as D (6 bases). Trimming took off 0 bases at V and 4 bases at J, with 8 bases between the two ends. This CDR3 contains 14 residues. Germline CDR1 and CDR2: WNHNN and SYGVQD (reference sequence). Here the CDR3 reads CASSESIAADTQYF. The CDR3 DNA is TGCGCCAGCAGTGAGTCTATAGCGGCAGATACGCAGTATTTT.

The chain links TRBV7-6 to TRBJ2-3, with D perhaps matching TRBD1 or TRBD2 (5 bases each). Trimming cost V 0 bases and J 5 bases, with 6 bases left between them. The CDR3 runs to 13 residues. The V gene's germline CDR1 is SGHVS and CDR2 FNYEAQ. The DNA of the CDR3 is TGTGCCAGCAGCTTAGCGAGGGGAGATACGCAGTATTTT. Its protein product is CASSLARGDTQYF.

The CDR3 reads CASSLQGGYTEAFF. The CDR3 DNA reads as TGTGCCAGCAGCCTACAAGGAGGGTACACTGAAGCTTTCTTT. V usage is TRBV7-2 and J usage is TRBJ2-3; no definite D call. The J call could be wrong; TRBJ1-1 is a better fit for the DNA end. The germline V gene encodes CDR1 SGHTA and CDR2 FQGNSA. The CDR3 is 14 amino acids.

This clonotype was observed a handful of times. The J gene is TRBJ2-1, the V gene TRBV7-4; 8 positions agree with TRBD2. The J call is doubtful: the DNA matches TRBJ2-5 better. This CDR3 is 16 amino acids long. CDR1 is SGHVT and CDR2 is SQSDAQ in the germline V gene. The CDR3 sequence: CASSPRGSGTWETQYF. The CDR3 DNA reads TGTGCCAGCAGCCCTCGGGGTAGCGGGACTTGGGAGACCCAGTACTTC.

The V and J genes are TRBV27 and TRBJ1-6; 12 nucleotides align to TRBD1. Germline V CDR1 and CDR2: MNHEY, SMNVEV (reference sequence). The V gene end was trimmed by 4 bases and the J gene end by 0 bases; junction bases not matched to a gene: 1. CDR3 size: 17 residues. CDR3 residues: CASSWGQGASYNSPLHF. As DNA, the CDR3 is TGTGCCAGCAGTTGGGGACAGGGGGCCTCCTATAATTCACCCCTCCACTTT.